The rows below give T cell receptor beta chains drawn from one sample of a study of blood T cell repertoires in COVID-19. Method: immunoSEQ multiplex PCR; TCRdb's copy keeps in-frame clones and lacks some. The data contain approximately 260,000 clones, roughly nine tenths of them singletons. Sequenced input: peripheral blood. Receptors originate from a woman in her 40s who had recovered from COVID-19. The CDR3 runs from the conserved cysteine through the conserved F or W. The D gene is left open where the match is weak. Clone sizes are given selectively: once, few, many, or a class where the clone is expanded.

v_gene: TRBV10-3; abundance: .; d_gene: .; j_gene: TRBJ2-3; CDR3aa: CAISESERNTDTQYF; CDR3nt: TGTGCCATCAGTGAGTCTGAGAGAAACACAGATACGCAGTATTTT
v_gene: TRBV4-1; abundance: .; d_gene: .; j_gene: TRBJ1-2; CDR3aa: CASSQAVGRSNYGYTF; CDR3nt: TGCGCCAGCAGCCAAGCGGTGGGCAGGTCTAACTATGGCTACACCTTC
v_gene: TRBV7-9; abundance: .; d_gene: .; j_gene: TRBJ1-2; CDR3aa: CASSLPGNGYTF; CDR3nt: TGTGCCAGCAGCTTACCCGGGAATGGCTACACCTTC
v_gene: TRBV11-2; abundance: .; d_gene: .; j_gene: TRBJ1-1; CDR3aa: CASSPGASGGGTEAFF; CDR3nt: TGTGCCAGCAGCCCCGGAGCCTCGGGGGGGGGCACTGAAGCTTTCTTT
v_gene: TRBV30; abundance: .; d_gene: TRBD1; j_gene: TRBJ1-6; CDR3aa: CAWSQGADSPLHF; CDR3nt: TGTGCCTGGTCGCAGGGGGCCGATTCACCCCTCCACTTT
v_gene: TRBV24-1; abundance: .; d_gene: .; j_gene: TRBJ2-5; CDR3aa: CATSGQNQETQYF; CDR3nt: TGTGCCACCAGTGGACAGAACCAAGAGACCCAGTACTTC
v_gene: TRBV18; abundance: .; d_gene: .; j_gene: TRBJ1-2; CDR3aa: CASSPGGDNYGYTF; CDR3nt: TGTGCCAGCTCACCGGGAGGTGATAACTATGGCTACACCTTC
v_gene: TRBV2; abundance: .; d_gene: TRBD1; j_gene: TRBJ1-5; CDR3aa: CASRDRQGLGAQHF; CDR3nt: TGTGCCAGCAGGGACCGACAGGGGCTGGGAGCCCAGCATTTT
v_gene: TRBV5-6; abundance: .; d_gene: .; j_gene: TRBJ2-1; CDR3aa: CASSLDRKTQFF; CDR3nt: TGTGCCAGCAGCTTGGACAGAAAGACGCAGTTCTTC
v_gene: TRBV7-6; abundance: .; d_gene: .; j_gene: TRBJ2-1; CDR3aa: CASSLAQTLGNEQFF; CDR3nt: TGTGCCAGCAGCTTAGCTCAGACACTAGGGAATGAGCAGTTCTTC
v_gene: TRBV9; abundance: .; d_gene: TRBD2; j_gene: TRBJ2-2; CDR3aa: CASSVGVSGGVTGELFF; CDR3nt: TGTGCCAGCAGCGTAGGTGTTAGCGGGGGGGTCACCGGGGAGCTGTTTTTT
v_gene: TRBV9; abundance: .; d_gene: TRBD2; j_gene: TRBJ2-4; CDR3aa: CASSQGGGWRNIQYF; CDR3nt: TGTGCCAGCAGCCAGGGCGGGGGTTGGAGAAACATTCAGTACTTC
v_gene: TRBV11-2; abundance: .; d_gene: .; j_gene: TRBJ2-5; CDR3aa: CASSLGGPPETQYF; CDR3nt: TGTGCCAGCAGCTTAGGGGGGCCCCCGGAGACCCAGTACTTC
v_gene: TRBV7-3; abundance: .; d_gene: .; j_gene: TRBJ1-3; CDR3aa: CASSPRDNLSGNTIYF; CDR3nt: TGTGCCAGCAGCCCCCGGGACAATCTCTCTGGAAACACCATATATTTT
v_gene: TRBV3-1/TRBV3-2; abundance: .; d_gene: .; j_gene: TRBJ1-1; CDR3aa: CASSLGRRDTEAFF; CDR3nt: TGTGCCAGCAGCCTGGGTCGGAGGGACACTGAAGCTTTCTTT
v_gene: TRBV15; abundance: .; d_gene: TRBD2; j_gene: TRBJ2-3; CDR3aa: CATSSAAGAFMADTQYF; CDR3nt: TGTGCCACCAGCAGCGCAGCGGGAGCTTTTATGGCAGATACGCAGTATTTT
v_gene: TRBV30; abundance: few; d_gene: TRBD1; j_gene: TRBJ1-1; CDR3aa: CAWSRTGGTEAFF; CDR3nt: TGTGCCTGGAGCCGGACAGGGGGGACTGAAGCTTTCTTT
v_gene: TRBV14; abundance: few; d_gene: TRBD1; j_gene: TRBJ1-4; CDR3aa: CATLDRDNEKLFF; CDR3nt: TGTGCCACCCTGGACAGGGACAATGAAAAACTGTTTTTT
v_gene: TRBV7-3; abundance: once; d_gene: .; j_gene: TRBJ2-7; CDR3aa: CASSLRPGEDYEQYF; CDR3nt: TGTGCCAGCAGCTTAAGGCCAGGGGAAGATTACGAGCAGTACTTC
v_gene: TRBV10-3; abundance: .; d_gene: TRBD1; j_gene: TRBJ2-3; CDR3aa: CAVMTGGLPGRSDTQYF; CDR3nt: TGTGCCGTTATGACAGGGGGCTTACCGGGCCGTTCAGATACGCAGTATTTT
v_gene: TRBV5-1; abundance: .; d_gene: TRBD2; j_gene: TRBJ2-1; CDR3aa: CASSLEGTSASYNEQFF; CDR3nt: TGCGCCAGCAGCTTGGAAGGGACTAGCGCCTCCTACAATGAGCAGTTCTTC
v_gene: TRBV2; abundance: .; d_gene: TRBD1; j_gene: TRBJ2-1; CDR3aa: CASSRDSYNEQFF; CDR3nt: TGTGCCAGCAGTCGGGACAGCTACAATGAGCAGTTCTTC
v_gene: TRBV4-2; abundance: .; d_gene: .; j_gene: TRBJ1-2; CDR3aa: CASSQGGTGYTF; CDR3nt: TGTGCCAGCAGCCAAGGGGGCACTGGCTACACCTTC
v_gene: TRBV6-6; abundance: .; d_gene: TRBD1; j_gene: TRBJ1-1; CDR3aa: CASSYRGQDTEAFF; CDR3nt: TGTGCCAGCAGTTACAGGGGGCAGGACACTGAAGCTTTCTTT
v_gene: TRBV7-9; abundance: once; d_gene: .; j_gene: TRBJ1-1; CDR3aa: CASSPWAGNTEAFF; CDR3nt: TGTGCCAGCAGCCCCTGGGCAGGGAACACTGAAGCTTTCTTT
v_gene: TRBV27; abundance: .; d_gene: TRBD2; j_gene: TRBJ2-3; CDR3aa: CATSTGRGRTDTQYF; CDR3nt: TGTGCCACCAGTACCGGGCGGGGGAGAACAGATACGCAGTATTTT
v_gene: TRBV5-5; abundance: .; d_gene: .; j_gene: TRBJ2-2; CDR3aa: CASRRSGRNTGELFF; CDR3nt: TGTGCCAGCAGACGAAGCGGGCGGAACACCGGGGAGCTGTTTTTT